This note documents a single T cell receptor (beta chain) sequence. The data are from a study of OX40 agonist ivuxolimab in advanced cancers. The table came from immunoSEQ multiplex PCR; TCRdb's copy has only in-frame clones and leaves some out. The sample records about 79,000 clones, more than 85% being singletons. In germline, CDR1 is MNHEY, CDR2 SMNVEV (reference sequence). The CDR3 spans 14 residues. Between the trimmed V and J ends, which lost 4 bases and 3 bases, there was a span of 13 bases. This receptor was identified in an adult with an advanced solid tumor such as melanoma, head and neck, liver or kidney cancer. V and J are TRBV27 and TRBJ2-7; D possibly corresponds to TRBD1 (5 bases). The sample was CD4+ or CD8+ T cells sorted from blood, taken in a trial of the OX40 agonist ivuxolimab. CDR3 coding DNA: TGTGCCAGCAGTTCTAGTGGCAGGGTCTACGAGCAGTACTTC. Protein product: CASSSSGRVYEQYF.